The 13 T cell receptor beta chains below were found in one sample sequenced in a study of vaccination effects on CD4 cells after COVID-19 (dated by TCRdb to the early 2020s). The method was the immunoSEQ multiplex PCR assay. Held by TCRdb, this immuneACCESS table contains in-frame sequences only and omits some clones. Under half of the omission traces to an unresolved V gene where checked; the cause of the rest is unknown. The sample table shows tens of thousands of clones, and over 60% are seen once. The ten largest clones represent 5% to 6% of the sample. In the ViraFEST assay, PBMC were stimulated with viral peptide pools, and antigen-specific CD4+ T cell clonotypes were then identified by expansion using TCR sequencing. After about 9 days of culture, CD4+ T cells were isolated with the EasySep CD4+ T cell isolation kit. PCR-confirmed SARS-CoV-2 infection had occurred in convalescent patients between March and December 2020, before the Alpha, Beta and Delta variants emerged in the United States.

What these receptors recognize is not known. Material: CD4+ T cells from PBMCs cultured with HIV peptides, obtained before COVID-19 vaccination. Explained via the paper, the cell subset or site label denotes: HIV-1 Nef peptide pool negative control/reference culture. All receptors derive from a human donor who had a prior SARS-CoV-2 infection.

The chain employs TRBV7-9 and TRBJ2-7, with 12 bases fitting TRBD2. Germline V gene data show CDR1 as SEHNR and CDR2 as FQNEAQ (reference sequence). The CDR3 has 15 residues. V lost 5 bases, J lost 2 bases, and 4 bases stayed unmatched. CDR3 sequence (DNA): TGTGCCAGCAGCGCTAGCGGGAGGGCCACCTACGAGCAGTACTTC. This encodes CASSASGRATYEQYF.

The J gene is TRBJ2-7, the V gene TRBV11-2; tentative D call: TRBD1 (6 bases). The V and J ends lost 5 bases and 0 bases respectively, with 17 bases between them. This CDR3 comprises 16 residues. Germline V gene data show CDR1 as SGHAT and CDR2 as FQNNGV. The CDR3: CASSPWTALFSYEQYF. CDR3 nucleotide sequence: TGTGCCAGCAGCCCATGGACAGCACTTTTCTCCTACGAGCAGTACTTC. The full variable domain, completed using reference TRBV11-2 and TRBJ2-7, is EAGVAQSPRYKIIEKRQSVAFWCNPISGHATLYWYQQILGQGPKLLIQFQNNGVVDDSQLPKDRFSAERLKGVDSTLKIQPAKLEDSAVYLCASSPWTALFSYEQYFGPGTRLTVT.

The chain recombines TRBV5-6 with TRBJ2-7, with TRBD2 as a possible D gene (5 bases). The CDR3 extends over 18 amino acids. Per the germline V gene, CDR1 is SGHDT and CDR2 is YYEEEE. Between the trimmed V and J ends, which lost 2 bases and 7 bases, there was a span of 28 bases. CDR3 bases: TGTGCCAGCAGCTTTTTGGGCACTGGACCTCTAGCCCTTAGTGAGCAGTACTTC. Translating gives CASSFLGTGPLALSEQYF.

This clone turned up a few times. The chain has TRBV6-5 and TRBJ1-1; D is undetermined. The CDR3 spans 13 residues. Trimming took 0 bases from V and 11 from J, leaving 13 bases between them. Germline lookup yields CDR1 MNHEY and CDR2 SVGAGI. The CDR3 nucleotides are TGTGCCAGCAGTTACTCCCGGTTTAGCAGGGCTTTCTTT. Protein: CASSYSRFSRAFF.

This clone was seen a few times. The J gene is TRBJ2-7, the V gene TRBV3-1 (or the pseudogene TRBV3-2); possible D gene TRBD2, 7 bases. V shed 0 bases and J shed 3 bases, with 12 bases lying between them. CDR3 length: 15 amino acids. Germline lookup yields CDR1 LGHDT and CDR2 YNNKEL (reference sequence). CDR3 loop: CASSQDWRGHYEQYF. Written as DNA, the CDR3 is TGTGCCAGCAGCCAAGACTGGCGGGGGCACTACGAGCAGTACTTC.

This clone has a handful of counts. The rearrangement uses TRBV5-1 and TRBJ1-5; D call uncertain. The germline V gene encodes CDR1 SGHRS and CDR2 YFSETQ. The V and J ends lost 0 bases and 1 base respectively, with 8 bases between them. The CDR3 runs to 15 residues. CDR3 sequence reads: CASSLEPDSNQPQHF. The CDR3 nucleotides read TGCGCCAGCAGCTTGGAACCGGACAGCAATCAGCCCCAGCATTTT.

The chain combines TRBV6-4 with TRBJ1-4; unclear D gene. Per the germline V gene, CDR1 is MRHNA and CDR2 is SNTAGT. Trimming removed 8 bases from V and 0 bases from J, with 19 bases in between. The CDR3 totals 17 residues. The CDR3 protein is CASVPPADFATNEKLFF. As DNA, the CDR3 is TGTGCCAGCGTGCCCCCGGCTGACTTTGCAACTAATGAAAAACTGTTTTTT.

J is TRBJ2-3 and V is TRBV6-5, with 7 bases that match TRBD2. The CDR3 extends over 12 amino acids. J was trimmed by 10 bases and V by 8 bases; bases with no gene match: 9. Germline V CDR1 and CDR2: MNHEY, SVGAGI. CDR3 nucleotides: TGTGCCAGCTCTCAGGGCGGGAGAGCGCAGTATTTT. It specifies CASSQGGRAQYF.

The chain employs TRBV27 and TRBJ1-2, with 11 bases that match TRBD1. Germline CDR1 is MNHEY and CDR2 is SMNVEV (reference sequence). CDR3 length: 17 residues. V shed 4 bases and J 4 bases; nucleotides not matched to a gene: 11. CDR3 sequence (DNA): TGTGCCAGCAGTTCATCGGGACAGGGGGAAAGGGGCTATGGCTACACCTTC. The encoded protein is CASSSSGQGERGYGYTF.

CDR3 DNA: TGTGCCAGCAGCCGCCGGGTCCTTAACACTGAAGCTTTCTTT. It codes for CASSRRVLNTEAFF. The rearrangement joins TRBV7-9 to TRBJ1-1; no firm D call. The ends were cut back, 5 bases at V and 2 bases at J, with 12 bases in the middle. Per the germline V gene, CDR1 is SEHNR and CDR2 is FQNEAQ (reference sequence). The CDR3 covers 14 residues.

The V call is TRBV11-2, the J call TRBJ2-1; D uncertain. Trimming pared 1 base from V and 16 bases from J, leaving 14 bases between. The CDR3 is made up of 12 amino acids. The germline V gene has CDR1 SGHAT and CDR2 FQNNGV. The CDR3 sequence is CASSLVGTGVFF. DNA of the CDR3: TGTGCCAGCAGCTTAGTAGGTACTGGGGTCTTCTTC.

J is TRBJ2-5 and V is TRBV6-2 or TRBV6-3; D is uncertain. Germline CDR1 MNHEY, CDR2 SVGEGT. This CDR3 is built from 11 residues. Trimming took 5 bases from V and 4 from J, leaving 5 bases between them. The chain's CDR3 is CASSATETQYF. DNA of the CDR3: TGTGCCAGCAGTGCAACAGAGACCCAGTACTTC.

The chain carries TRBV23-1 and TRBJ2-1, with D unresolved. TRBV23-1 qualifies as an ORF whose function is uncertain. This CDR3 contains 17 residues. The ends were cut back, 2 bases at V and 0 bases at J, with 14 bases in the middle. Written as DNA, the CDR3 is TGCGCCAGCAGTCAACCGTTCCTGGCTTACTCCTACAATGAGCAGTTCTTC. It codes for CASSQPFLAYSYNEQFF.